These T cell receptor beta chains were read from a single sample in a study of T cell changes during pregnancy in multiple sclerosis. The table came from immunoSEQ multiplex PCR; TCRdb's copy has only in-frame clones and leaves some out. The top ten clones hold roughly 0.72% of a sample with some 37,000 clones, 92% of them seen once. This specimen was CD4+ T cells from peripheral blood mononuclear cells, taken before pregnancy. The receptors come from a female donor with multiple sclerosis, enrolled in a pregnancy study. Both conserved end residues are trimmed from each CDR3. The D gene is left open where the match is weak.

d_gene | v_gene | len | CDR3aa
TRBD1 | TRBV5-1 | 13 | ASSLGGQSTDTQY
. | TRBV2 | 14 | ASSENPQGPRGEQY
. | TRBV5-1 | 13 | ASSLASGGRTEAF
. | TRBV28 | 14 | ASSLLIGQGAYGYT
. | TRBV28 | 12 | ASKEWAGGQPQH
TRBD1 | TRBV6-6 | 12 | ASSYGTADYEQY
TRBD2 | TRBV19 | 14 | ASSGVGGSSPFEQF
. | TRBV2 | 13 | ASSEAGGGAHEAF
TRBD1 | TRBV15 | 12 | ATSGTGSRQPQH
. | TRBV2 | 11 | ASYRDWGRDAF
. | TRBV2 | 12 | ASTGRGLPYEQY
. | TRBV9 | 12 | ASSVGLMNTEAF
TRBD1 | TRBV7-2 | 13 | ASSARGLAGSEQY
. | TRBV5-1 | 12 | ASSLESRKDGYT
. | TRBV6-1 | 14 | ASSEAPLTILNEQF
TRBD1 | TRBV15 | 13 | ATSRGGQGTYEQY
. | TRBV19 | 11 | ASSIAHSYEQY
. | TRBV7-2 | 12 | ASSPPSSGNTIY
. | TRBV30 | 14 | AWSVLGPKTESPLH
. | TRBV10-3 | 10 | AISEQGIRQY
TRBD2 | TRBV5-5 | 13 | ASSRLAALVDEQF
TRBD1 | TRBV9 | 13 | ASSATGTGGGEQY
. | TRBV5-4 | 13 | ASSLGEGSSYEQY
TRBD1 | TRBV7-9 | 13 | ASSPGQGILETQY
TRBD1 | TRBV5-6 | 12 | ASSLDRDYNEQF
. | TRBV4-1 | 13 | ASSQSPASSHEQY
. | TRBV7-8 | 14 | ASSPGGGNLNQPQH
. | TRBV7-9 | 10 | ASSSIGGEQY
. | TRBV6-5 | 9 | ASSRGEKLF
TRBD2 | TRBV6-5 | 13 | ASSRSGRAGNTQY
. | TRBV6-5 | 13 | AGSPSFSGANVLT
. | TRBV5-1 | 14 | ASSLSGVGLADTQY
TRBD2 | TRBV30 | 12 | AWKTSANIGELF
TRBD1 | TRBV28 | 17 | ASRREGTGGALRNQPQH
TRBD2 | TRBV27 | 11 | ASSPGLALPLI
TRBD1 | TRBV5-4 | 11 | ASSSGQVAGYT
TRBD1 | TRBV6-5 | 11 | ASRTDRGSEAF
. | TRBV5-1 | 11 | ASSRTDYTEAF
TRBD1 | TRBV6-4 | 10 | ASRQGYGGYT
TRBD1 | TRBV27 | 14 | ASSLSWTGFSYEQY
TRBD1 | TRBV7-2 | 14 | ASSLMAGGPNTEAF
. | TRBV5-1 | 13 | ASRSGVLETDTQY
. | TRBV25-1 | 13 | ASSGRRPGGDTQY
TRBD1 | TRBV19 | 12 | ASSFGQGTDTQY
TRBD1 | TRBV19 | 11 | ASSINRGSEQY
. | TRBV10-3 | 14 | AISGSGLASNQPQH
. | TRBV30 | 13 | AWSNPGVAGGVLT
TRBD2 | TRBV19 | 13 | ASRTSGQNTGELF
TRBD1 | TRBV9 | 12 | ASSAHTGVSGYT
TRBD1 | TRBV6-1 | 12 | ASRGTGVIGELF
TRBD1 | TRBV19 | 14 | ASSKSGQVWYNEQF
TRBD1 | TRBV14 | 13 | ASSPAGGARVGYT
TRBD2 | TRBV5-1 | 12 | ASSPGLAGGGKF
. | TRBV6-1 | 13 | ASSESRRRTDTQY
. | TRBV19 | 12 | ASSIGQKNTEAF
TRBD2 | TRBV6-1 | 12 | ASNLAGVPGELF
TRBD2 | TRBV29-1 | 11 | SVRTSGIETQY